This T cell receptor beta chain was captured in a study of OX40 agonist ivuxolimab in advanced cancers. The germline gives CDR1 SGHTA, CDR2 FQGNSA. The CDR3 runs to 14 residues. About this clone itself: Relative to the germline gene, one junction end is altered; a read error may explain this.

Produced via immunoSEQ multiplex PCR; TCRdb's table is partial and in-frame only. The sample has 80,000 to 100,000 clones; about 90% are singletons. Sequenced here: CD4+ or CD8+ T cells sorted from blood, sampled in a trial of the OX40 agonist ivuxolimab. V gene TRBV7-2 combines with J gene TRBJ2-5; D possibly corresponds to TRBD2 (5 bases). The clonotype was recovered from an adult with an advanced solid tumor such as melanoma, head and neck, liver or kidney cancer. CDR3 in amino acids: CASRLAQYQETQYF. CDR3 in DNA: TGTGCCAGCAGATTAGCGCAGTACCAAGAGACCCAGTACTTC.